This entry features one T cell receptor (beta chain) sequence. The data were obtained in a study of T cell changes during pregnancy in multiple sclerosis. Here immunoSEQ multiplex PCR was the method, and the copy in TCRdb shows in-frame clones only, minus some. The repertoire holds approximately 48,000 clones, with 94% as singletons. Here the sequenced sample was CD8+ T cells from peripheral blood mononuclear cells, taken before pregnancy. The sequence was collected from a female donor with multiple sclerosis, enrolled in a pregnancy study.

CDR3 bases: TGTGCCAGCAGCGTAGCGGACAGAAGAACTGAAGCTTTCTTT. This sequence encodes CASSVADRRTEAFF. The chain links TRBV9 to TRBJ1-1, with a weak D call TRBD1 (6 bases). The CDR3 contains 14 residues. Per the germline V gene, CDR1 is SGDLS and CDR2 is YYNGEE. V was pared by 0 bases and J by 5 bases, with 11 bases between.